This is a list of T cell receptor beta chains from one sample in a study of CD8+ T cells in alopecia areata. Sequenced by immunoSEQ multiplex PCR; TCRdb stores in-frame clones only, minus some. The sample holds about 210,000 clones, over 60% seen once. Sequences were derived from CD4+ T cells sorted from blood, sampled between weeks 43 and 45, from a patient treated with tofacitinib. These receptors came from a human donor with alopecia areata. Each CDR3 is given with its conserved first and last residue. A D gene is named only where the DNA matches it firmly. Only some rows state a clone size, as once, few, many or a class for expanded clones.

d_gene,abundance,v_gene,j_gene,CDR3nt,CDR3aa
TRBD1,few,TRBV19,TRBJ1-2,TGTGCCAGTATACCGGGACAGGGGCGACCTAACTATGGCTACACCTTC,CASIPGQGRPNYGYTF
TRBD1,-,TRBV7-2,TRBJ2-5,TGTGCCAGCAGCCCTCAAACGACAGGGAGAGAGACCCAGTACTTC,CASSPQTTGRETQYF
-,few,TRBV30,TRBJ1-4,TGTGCCTGGAGTGTATCTGGAGGGGCAGCCACTAATGAAAAACTGTTTTTT,CAWSVSGGAATNEKLFF
-,-,TRBV29-1,TRBJ2-3,TGCAGCGGCAACGGGGCCGATACGCAGTATTTT,CSGNGADTQYF
-,-,TRBV6-5,TRBJ2-4,TGTGCCAGCAGCCCAACCAGTGGCAAAAACATTCAGTACTTC,CASSPTSGKNIQYF
-,-,TRBV10-3,TRBJ2-5,TGTGCCATCACGGGGACCCCTGGGGAGACCCAGTACTTC,CAITGTPGETQYF
-,-,TRBV29-1,TRBJ1-2,TGCAGCGTTGAAGTGCCCCGCGGAGCGAGTAACTATGGCTACACCTTC,CSVEVPRGASNYGYTF
-,-,TRBV2,TRBJ1-1,TGTGCCAGCAGTAACATAAACACTGAAGCTTTCTTT,CASSNINTEAFF
-,few,TRBV23-1,TRBJ1-2,TGCGCCAGCAGCACCGATCTGGACAGTCAGGCCTTC,CASSTDLDSQAF
-,-,TRBV7-8,TRBJ1-5,TGTGCCAGCAGCTCCGGCCAGGGGCCGTTCAATCAGCCCCAGCATTTT,CASSSGQGPFNQPQHF
-,-,TRBV29-1,TRBJ1-2,TGCAGCGTTGGGGGAAATAATGGCTACACCTTC,CSVGGNNGYTF
-,once,TRBV7-2,TRBJ2-7,TGTGCCAGCAGCTTAAGCGGCTACGAGCAGTACTTC,CASSLSGYEQYF
-,-,TRBV11-2,TRBJ1-6,TGTGCCAGCAGCTTGGTCGGATCACCCCTCCACTTT,CASSLVGSPLHF
-,few,TRBV29-1,TRBJ1-5,TGCAGCGTTGTAGTCCAAGGCCAGGGTTTTGATCAGCCCCAGCATTTT,CSVVVQGQGFDQPQHF
-,-,TRBV12-5,TRBJ2-7,TGTGCTAGTGGTTTGTACCCTGTCAACGAGCAGTACTTC,CASGLYPVNEQYF
TRBD1,-,TRBV12-5,TRBJ1-5,TGTGCTAGTGGAAAAGGGGGCGAAAATCAGCCCCAGCATTTT,CASGKGGENQPQHF
-,few,TRBV25-1,TRBJ2-6,TGTGCCAGCAGTGAGACGGGGGCCAACGTCCTGACTTTC,CASSETGANVLTF
-,-,TRBV29-1,TRBJ1-2,TGCAGCGCCGCTACGGGGAACTATGGCTACACCTTC,CSAATGNYGYTF
-,-,TRBV30,TRBJ1-6,TGTGCCTGGAGTGAAGATTCAGGGAAGAATTCACCCCTCCACTTT,CAWSEDSGKNSPLHF
TRBD1,-,TRBV4-1,TRBJ2-4,TGCGCCAGCAGCCCAAGACAGGGGGCGAAAGCCAAAAACATTCAGTACTTC,CASSPRQGAKAKNIQYF
-,-,TRBV27,TRBJ2-6,TGTGCCAGCAGTTCCTCGGGCTCCGGGGCCAACGTCCTGACTTTC,CASSSSGSGANVLTF
-,-,TRBV11-2,TRBJ1-1,TGTGCCAGCAGCTTAGACATGAACACTGAAGCTTTCTTT,CASSLDMNTEAFF
TRBD1,-,TRBV11-2,TRBJ1-6,TGTGCCAGCAGCTACCGACGCTCAGGGGGCTCCTATAATTCACCCCTCCACTTT,CASSYRRSGGSYNSPLHF
-,-,TRBV30,TRBJ1-1,TGTGCCTGGAGCCAGACCCTGAACACTGAAGCTTTCTTT,CAWSQTLNTEAFF
-,-,TRBV5-1,TRBJ2-5,TGCGCCAGCAGCTTGGCCATGGAGCGAGGGGAGACCCAGTACTTC,CASSLAMERGETQYF
-,-,TRBV25-1,TRBJ2-7,TGTGCCAGCAGTGGTGGGATCGACTACGAGCAGTACTTC,CASSGGIDYEQYF
TRBD1,-,TRBV9,TRBJ2-2,TGTGCCAGCAGCGTAGGTCGAGACAGGGTAAACGGGGAGCTGTTTTTT,CASSVGRDRVNGELFF
-,-,TRBV6-5,TRBJ2-7,TGTGCCAGCAGATTAGACGCCCGGGGAATCGAGCAGTACTTC,CASRLDARGIEQYF
-,-,TRBV15,TRBJ2-3,TGTGCCACCAGCAGAGAAGGTCTCACAGATACGCAGTATTTT,CATSREGLTDTQYF
-,-,TRBV5-1,TRBJ1-1,TGCGCCAGCAGACCCGACGTCGGTAACACTGAAGCTTTCTTT,CASRPDVGNTEAFF
TRBD2,-,TRBV7-2,TRBJ2-5,TGTGCCAGCAGCTTAGGTGCGGGGGGCCGATGGGAGACCCAGTACTTC,CASSLGAGGRWETQYF
-,-,TRBV4-3,TRBJ2-2,TGCGCCAGCAGCCAAGAGGAGGGGGTGGCCGGGGAGCTGTTTTTT,CASSQEEGVAGELFF
TRBD2,-,TRBV7-2,TRBJ2-1,TGTGCCAGCAGCCTGGGACTAGCGGGGGGGCGTGAGCAGTTCTTC,CASSLGLAGGREQFF
-,once,TRBV30,TRBJ2-7,TGTGCCTGGAGTGTACCCCATCGTAGCCACGAGCAGTACTTC,CAWSVPHRSHEQYF
-,-,TRBV7-2,TRBJ1-2,TGTGCCAGCAGCTCCTTTTTCAGGGCATCGAGTTACGGCTACACCTTC,CASSSFFRASSYGYTF
-,-,TRBV14,TRBJ1-2,TGTGCCAGCAGCCAAGATCTTAGACAATCTGGCTACACCTTC,CASSQDLRQSGYTF
TRBD1,-,TRBV5-1,TRBJ2-7,TGCGCCAGCAGCTGGAAGGGACAGGGCTACGAGCAGTGCTTC,CASSWKGQGYEQCF
-,-,TRBV11-2,TRBJ2-3,TGTGCCAGCAGCTTATCTCTAGGCACAGATACGCAGTATTTT,CASSLSLGTDTQYF
-,-,TRBV30,TRBJ1-1,TGTGCTCATACGGGACTCCCACGGGCTTTCTTT,CAHTGLPRAFF
-,-,TRBV7-8,TRBJ2-1,TGTGCCAGCAGCTTAATGGGGGGCCATGAGCAGTTCTTC,CASSLMGGHEQFF
-,-,TRBV29-1,TRBJ2-2,TGCAGCGTACCATCCGGGGGCCATAACACCGGGGAGCTGTTTTTT,CSVPSGGHNTGELFF
-,-,TRBV29-1,TRBJ1-5,TGCAGCGATAGGACTCTCCTGGGAGTAGGAAATAGCAATCAGCCCCAGCATTTT,CSDRTLLGVGNSNQPQHF
-,-,TRBV5-1,TRBJ2-3,TGCGCCAGCAGCCTCGGGGGCACAGATACGCAGTATTTT,CASSLGGTDTQYF
-,-,TRBV29-1,TRBJ2-5,TGCAGCGCCCAAGAGCAGGGCTTCCAAGAGACCCAGTACTTC,CSAQEQGFQETQYF
-,-,TRBV28,TRBJ1-2,TGTGCCAGCAGTCGGACGGGGGCTGCCGACACCTTC,CASSRTGAADTF
-,-,TRBV11-2,TRBJ2-7,TGTGCCAGCAGCTTAGGGGGGAGAGATCGCAGCTTC,CASSLGGRDRSF
TRBD2,few,TRBV29-1,TRBJ2-3,TGCAGCGCTGCGGATAGTAGCGGGAGTTCAGATACGCAGTATTTT,CSAADSSGSSDTQYF
-,-,TRBV29-1,TRBJ1-1,TGCAGCGCCACGGGTAGGGATAACACTGAAGCTTTCTTT,CSATGRDNTEAFF